The T cell receptor beta chain described here comes from a study of T cells after yellow fever vaccination. Across the whole study: SMART-Seq v4 Ultra Low Input handled preparation of low-cell-number fractions. General observations from the study: Shared CD4/CD8 clonotypes were a small share, likely from convergent recombination. Booster samples showed a return of most primary-vaccination clones (about 96% CD4, about 85% CD8).

This CDR3 region has 15 residues. V lost 2 bases to trimming and J lost 13 bases, with 18 bases between them. Germline V gene data show CDR1 as LGHNA and CDR2 as YNFKEQ. TCR cDNA, made by 5'RACE template switching, carried an added universal primer site and UMIs. TCRdb reanalysed the 5' RACE reads using MiXCR and keeps one entry per CDR3 protein. The table includes some 240,000 distinct CDR3 sequences, about 3.5% detected once. This clonotype was detected many times. The target antigen is unknown. The chain uses TRBV4-2 and TRBJ1-6; D uncertain. This receptor was obtained from a young man who received the YFV17D yellow fever vaccine. The sample consisted of PBMCs, taken 15 days after the yellow fever booster vaccination. The CDR3 protein is CASSQLSGEIVPLHF. The DNA of the CDR3 is TGTGCCAGCAGCCAATTGTCCGGGGAGATCGTTCCCCTCCACTTT.